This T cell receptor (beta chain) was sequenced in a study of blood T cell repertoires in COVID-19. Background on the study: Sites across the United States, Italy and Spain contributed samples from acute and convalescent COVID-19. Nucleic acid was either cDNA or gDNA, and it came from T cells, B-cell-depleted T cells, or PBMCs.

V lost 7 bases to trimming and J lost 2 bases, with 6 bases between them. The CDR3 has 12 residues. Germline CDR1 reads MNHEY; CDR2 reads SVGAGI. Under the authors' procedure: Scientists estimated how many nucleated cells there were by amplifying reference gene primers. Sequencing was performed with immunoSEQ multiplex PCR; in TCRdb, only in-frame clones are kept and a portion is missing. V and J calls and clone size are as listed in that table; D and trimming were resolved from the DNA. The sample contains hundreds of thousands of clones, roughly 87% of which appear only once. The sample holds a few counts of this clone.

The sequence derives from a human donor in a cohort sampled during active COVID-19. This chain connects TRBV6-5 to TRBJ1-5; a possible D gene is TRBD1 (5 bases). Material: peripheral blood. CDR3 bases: TGTGCCAGCACGGGGGGCAATCAGCCCCAGCATTTT. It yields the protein CASTGGNQPQHF.